These 19 T cell receptor beta chains originate from one sample sequenced in a study of cytomegalovirus exposure and HLA in healthy donors. Primers: 60 Vbeta forward and 13 Jbeta reverse. Sequencing used immunoSEQ multiplex PCR; TCRdb keeps in-frame clones, though not all of them. The sample lists some 200,000 clones, approximately 12% seen once, with roughly 7.7% in the top ten. Sequencing was performed on PBMCs. Receptors were obtained from a man between 45 and 60 years old in good health and CMV-seropositive.

CDR3 in DNA: TGTGCCAGCAACCCGACAGGGAGCTCCTACAATGAGCAGTTCTTC. This codes for CASNPTGSSYNEQFF. This chain joins TRBV28 and TRBJ2-1, with 7 bases that match TRBD1. V trimming: 7 bases; J trimming: 0 bases; junction bases outside the gene matches: 6. From germline, CDR1 is MDHEN and CDR2 SYDVKM. The CDR3 consists of 15 residues. The full variable domain, with the rest looked up from reference TRBV28 and TRBJ2-1, is DVKVTQSSRYLVKRTGEKVFLECVQDMDHENMFWYRQDPGLGLRLIYFSYDVKMKEKGDIPEGYSVSREKKERFSLILESASTNQTSMYLCASNPTGSSYNEQFFGPGTRLTVL.

This chain joins TRBV10-2 and TRBJ2-5, with D tentatively TRBD2 (7 bases). Trimming took off 7 bases at V and 5 bases at J, with 14 bases between the two ends. Germline V gives CDR1 WSHSY, CDR2 SAAADI. There are 13 residues in the CDR3. The CDR3 DNA follows: TGCGCCAGCAAAGGGGGGGTGAGGGAGACCCAGTACTTC. Residues: CASKGGVRETQYF.

The CDR3 loop reads CASSFIGEAYEQYF. The DNA of the CDR3 is TGTGCCAGCAGCTTTATAGGGGAGGCCTACGAGCAGTACTTC. The chain couples TRBV11-2 to TRBJ2-7; perhaps TRBD2 as D (6 bases). The V and J ends lost 3 bases and 2 bases respectively, with 11 bases between them. Germline CDR1 SGHAT, CDR2 FQNNGV. The CDR3 contains 14 residues.

Only a few counts were recorded for this clone. This chain uses TRBV6-1 with TRBJ1-5, with D possibly being TRBD1 (5 bases). CDR3 length: 14 residues. Germline V CDR1 and CDR2: MNHNS, SASEGT. V was cut by 3 bases and J by 7 bases, with 13 bases left in between. In DNA, the CDR3 is TGTGCCAGCAGTGACAGGGTGGTGGTGCAGCCCCAGCATTTT. Its protein product is CASSDRVVVQPQHF.

The CDR3 bases are TGTGCCAGCAGCCGAGAGGGGACAGGGATGCCCGGGGAGCTGTTTTTT. Protein: CASSREGTGMPGELFF. The rearrangement uses TRBV7-2 and TRBJ2-2; 9 bases map to TRBD1. This CDR3 contains 16 residues. Germline assignment: CDR1 SGHTA and CDR2 FQGNSA. J gave up 6 bases and V 5 bases, and 10 bases lay outside the gene matches.

Only a few counts were recorded for this clone. The chain couples TRBV5-6 to TRBJ2-7; 14 bases align to TRBD2. V was pared by 2 bases and J by 4 bases, with 2 bases of the junction left unmatched. Germline V lookup: CDR1 SGHDT, CDR2 YYEEEE. This CDR3 has 15 residues. The CDR3 spells CASSFGTSGGYEQYV. The CDR3 DNA reads TGTGCCAGCAGCTTCGGGACTAGCGGGGGATACGAGCAGTACGTC.

This sequence joins TRBV11-2 and TRBJ2-4; D unresolved. V gave up 4 bases and J gave up 4 bases, with 14 bases separating them. Germline CDR1 is SGHAT and CDR2 is FQNNGV. The CDR3 extends over 15 amino acids. The CDR3 sequence is CASSSVGLDKNIQYF. The CDR3 nucleotides are TGTGCCAGCAGCTCAGTGGGCCTGGATAAAAACATTCAGTACTTC. Complete variable domain (other parts from reference TRBV11-2 and TRBJ2-4): EAGVAQSPRYKIIEKRQSVAFWCNPISGHATLYWYQQILGQGPKLLIQFQNNGVVDDSQLPKDRFSAERLKGVDSTLKIQPAKLEDSAVYLCASSSVGLDKNIQYFGAGTRLSVL.

The chain has TRBV5-3 and TRBJ2-7, with D perhaps TRBD1 (6 bases). TRBV5-3 carries the ORF label, with uncertain function. The CDR3 extends over 13 amino acids. Trimming cost V 0 bases and J 6 bases, with 10 bases left between them. The CDR3 loop reads CARSLDRDPEQYF. In DNA, the CDR3 is TGTGCCAGAAGCTTGGACAGGGACCCCGAGCAGTACTTC.

In this sample, this clone turned up a few times. The CDR3 loop reads CASSIRSQGGYNSPLHF. Here the CDR3 DNA reads TGTGCCAGTAGTATAAGATCCCAGGGAGGATACAATTCACCCCTCCACTTT. The V and J genes are TRBV19 and TRBJ1-6; D may be TRBD1 (5 bases). V lost 2 bases, J lost 7 bases, and 18 bases lay in between. The CDR3 has 17 residues. The V gene's germline CDR1 is LNHDA and CDR2 SQIVND (reference sequence).

V gene TRBV5-1 combines with J gene TRBJ1-3; D is possibly TRBD1 (5 bases). This CDR3 spans 16 amino acids. Germline values: CDR1 SGHRS, CDR2 YFSETQ. V lost 0 bases and J 0 bases, leaving 10 bases between the germline ends. CDR3 protein: CASSLAGGNSGNTIYF. Here the CDR3 DNA reads TGCGCCAGCAGCTTGGCCGGGGGGAACTCTGGAAACACCATATATTTT.

This rearrangement joins TRBV5-6 to TRBJ2-3; TRBD2 matches at 8 bases. From germline, CDR1 is SGHDT and CDR2 YYEEEE. The CDR3 contains 13 residues. V shed 5 bases, J shed 7 bases, and the junction held 6 bases outside the gene matches. In nucleotides, the CDR3 is TGTGCCAGCAGTCGGGAGGGGAGGAATACGCAGTATTTT. Amino acids: CASSREGRNTQYF.

The chain combines TRBV5-4 with TRBJ2-5; 9 bases are shared with TRBD1. The V gene end was trimmed by 4 bases and the J gene end by 2 bases; junction bases not matched to a gene: 3. The CDR3 runs to 14 residues. CDR1 is SGHNT and CDR2 is YYREEE in the germline V gene (reference sequence). The CDR3 DNA reads TGTGCCAGCAGCCCCGGGACAGGGCAAGAGACCCAGTACTTC. Its protein is CASSPGTGQETQYF.

This clone was counted between two and nine times. This chain connects TRBV9 to TRBJ1-1; TRBD1 might be the D (5 bases). V lost 4 bases and J lost 3, with 16 bases in between. The CDR3 is made up of 15 amino acids. Germline V gives CDR1 SGDLS, CDR2 YYNGEE. The CDR3 loop reads CASSPLWGGDTEAFF. For the CDR3, the DNA is TGTGCCAGCAGCCCCTTGTGGGGGGGTGACACTGAAGCTTTCTTT.

The J gene is TRBJ1-1, the V gene TRBV7-2; perhaps TRBD1 as D (6 bases). Germline CDR1 and CDR2: SGHTA and FQGNSA. This CDR3 has 15 residues. V shed 3 bases and J shed 0 bases, with 11 bases lying between them. CDR3 sequence reads: CASSFGQRLNTEAFF. The DNA for the CDR3 is TGTGCCAGCAGCTTCGGACAGAGACTGAACACTGAAGCTTTCTTT.

The chain combines TRBV9 with TRBJ1-6; no clear D gene. V lost 0 bases to trimming and J lost 7 bases, with 8 bases between them. The germline CDR1 and CDR2 sequences are SGDLS and YYNGEE. This CDR3 spans 14 amino acids. DNA for the CDR3: TGTGCCAGCAGCGTAGTAGCGTTCAATTCACCCCTCCACTTT. Protein product: CASSVVAFNSPLHF.

V usage is TRBV5-1 and J usage is TRBJ1-3; D is possibly TRBD1 (6 bases). The germline V gene encodes CDR1 SGHRS and CDR2 YFSETQ. V lost 0 bases, J lost 6 bases, and 13 bases lay in between. The length of the CDR3 is 15 residues. The CDR3 protein is CASSLVGGRENTIYF. The CDR3 nucleotides read TGCGCCAGCAGCTTGGTTGGGGGCCGGGAAAACACCATATATTTT.

This chain uses TRBV18 with TRBJ2-6; D is perhaps TRBD2 (5 bases). Trimming pared 2 bases from V and 1 base from J, leaving 6 bases between. CDR1 and CDR2 (germline): KGHSH, LQKENI. The CDR3 is 15 residues long. The CDR3 nucleotides are TGTGCCAGCTCACCAGAGGGATCTGGGGCCAACGTCCTGACTTTC. Amino acids: CASSPEGSGANVLTF. Using reference TRBV18 and TRBJ2-6 for the parts outside the CDR3, the full variable domain is NAGVMQNPRHLVRRRGQEARLRCSPMKGHSHVYWYRQLPEEGLKFMVYLQKENIIDESGMPKERFSAEFPKEGPSILRIQQVVRGDSAAYFCASSPEGSGANVLTFGAGSRLTVL.

V gene TRBV5-4 combines with J gene TRBJ2-3; 10 nucleotides align to TRBD2. The CDR3 totals 16 residues. The germline V gene encodes CDR1 SGHNT and CDR2 YYREEE (reference sequence). V lost 0 bases and J lost 1; bases outside the gene matches: 2. In DNA, the CDR3 is TGTGCCAGCAGCTTGGCCCTAGCGGGGGGCACAGATACGCAGTATTTT. Protein product: CASSLALAGGTDTQYF.

This chain joins TRBV5-1 and TRBJ1-1, with D possibly TRBD1 on 6 matching bases. This CDR3 is 14 amino acids long. The V gene lost 1 base and the J gene lost 8 bases, with 15 bases spanning the gap. CDR1 and CDR2 from the germline V gene are SGHRS and YFSETQ. The CDR3 protein is CASSLPGQGGEAFF. As DNA, the CDR3 is TGCGCCAGCAGCTTGCCGGGGCAAGGGGGAGAAGCTTTCTTT. Based on the CDR3 plus reference TRBV5-1 and TRBJ1-1, the full variable domain is KAGVTQTPRYLIKTRGQQVTLSCSPISGHRSVSWYQQTPGQGLQFLFEYFSETQRNKGNFPGRFSGRQFSNSRSEMNVSTLELGDSALYLCASSLPGQGGEAFFGQGTRLTVV.